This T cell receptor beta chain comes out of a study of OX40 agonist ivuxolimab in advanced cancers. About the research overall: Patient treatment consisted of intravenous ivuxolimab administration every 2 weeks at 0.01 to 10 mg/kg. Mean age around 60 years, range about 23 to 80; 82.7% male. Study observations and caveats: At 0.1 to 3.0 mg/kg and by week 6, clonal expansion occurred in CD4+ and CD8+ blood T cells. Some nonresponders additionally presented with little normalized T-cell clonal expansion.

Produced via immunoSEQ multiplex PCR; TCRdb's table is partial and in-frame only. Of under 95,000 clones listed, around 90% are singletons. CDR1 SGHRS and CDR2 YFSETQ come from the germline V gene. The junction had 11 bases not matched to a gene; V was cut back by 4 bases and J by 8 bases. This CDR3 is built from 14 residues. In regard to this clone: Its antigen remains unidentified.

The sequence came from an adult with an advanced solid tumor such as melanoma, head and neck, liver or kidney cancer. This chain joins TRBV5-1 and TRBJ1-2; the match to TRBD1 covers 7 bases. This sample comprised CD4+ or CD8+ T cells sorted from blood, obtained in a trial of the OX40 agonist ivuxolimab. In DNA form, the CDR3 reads TGCGCCAGCAGCCCAGGGGGTACTCGAGGAGGCTACACCTTC. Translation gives CASSPGGTRGGYTF.